One and the same sample provided the 7 T cell receptor beta chains below, sequenced in a study of T cell responses to AZD1222 COVID-19 vaccine (dated by TCRdb to the early 2020s). Libraries were made using the immunoSEQ multiplex PCR assay. The immuneACCESS repertoire file appears here via TCRdb, limited to in-frame rearrangements. These files lack a portion of the clones; in checked studies, under half of the deficit traces to unresolved V genes, and the cause of the others is not known. Here the sample has about 190,000 clones; over 70% occur a single time. Approximately 2.7% of the sample is taken by the ten largest. The intended sense of this specimen's time point label: baseline before first vaccination. The treatment or condition label for this specimen denotes: meningococcal conjugate vaccine given as trial control. The sequenced sample was peripheral blood, obtained on day 0 of MenACWY control vaccination. These receptors were obtained from an adult in good health.

The genes are TRBV7-6 and TRBJ2-1, with D perhaps matching TRBD1 or TRBD2 (5 bases each). The CDR3 sequence is 15 residues long. Germline assignment: CDR1 SGHVS and CDR2 FNYEAQ. V dropped 6 bases and J dropped 0 bases, with 12 bases sitting between them. This chain's CDR3 is CASRSWGSSYNEQFF. The CDR3 region has the DNA TGTGCCAGCAGATCCTGGGGGAGCTCCTACAATGAGCAGTTCTTC.

This chain connects TRBV2 to TRBJ2-2; a possible D gene is TRBD2 (5 bases). The germline V and J ends were trimmed by 10 bases and 6 bases, with 15 bases remaining between them. CDR1 and CDR2 (germline): SNHLY, FYNNEI. This CDR3 comprises 13 residues. The CDR3 region is CATTATGSGELFF. The CDR3 DNA reads TGTGCCACCACAGCAACGGGGTCCGGGGAGCTGTTTTTT. Complete variable domain (other parts from reference TRBV2 and TRBJ2-2): EPEVTQTPSHQVTQMGQEVILRCVPISNHLYFYWYRQILGQKVEFLVSFYNNEISEKSEIFDDQFSVERPDGSNFTLKIRSTKLEDSAMYFCATTATGSGELFFGEGSRLTVL.

V usage is TRBV19 and J usage is TRBJ2-2, with D perhaps matching TRBD2 (5 bases). The CDR3 sequence is 11 residues long. The germline gives CDR1 LNHDA, CDR2 SQIVND (reference sequence). Trimming shortened V by 7 bases and J by 6 bases, and 6 bases separated the two germline ends. DNA for the CDR3: TGTGCCAGTAAGAGGGCCGGGGAGCTGTTTTTT. Its protein is CASKRAGELFF.

V and J are TRBV1 and TRBJ2-1; the table's D gene call, TRBD2, was not cross checked with the DNA. TRBV1 has pseudogene status. This CDR3 comprises 17 residues. Written as DNA, the CDR3 is TGCACCAGCAGCCAAGATTTTAGACTAGCGGGCAACAATGAGCAGTTCTTC. Amino acid sequence: CTSSQDFRLAGNNEQFF.

V gene TRBV30 combines with J gene TRBJ1-2, with D perhaps TRBD1 (6 bases). Trimming shortened V by 2 bases and J by 8 bases, and 15 bases separated the two germline ends. Per germline, CDR1 GTSNPN and CDR2 SVGIG (reference sequence). This CDR3 comprises 13 residues. CDR3 coding DNA: TGTGCCTGGAGTTCCTACGACGGGGGCGGCTACACCTTC. It encodes CAWSSYDGGGYTF.

The chain couples TRBV9 to TRBJ1-1, with TRBD1 as a possible D gene (5 bases). The CDR3 is 13 residues long. CDR1 SGDLS and CDR2 YYNGEE come from the germline V gene. Trimming took 2 bases from V and 2 from J, leaving 7 bases between them. Here the CDR3 DNA reads TGTGCCAGCAGCGTGACAGCCAACACTGAAGCTTTCTTT. This encodes CASSVTANTEAFF.

The rearrangement joins TRBV11-2 to TRBJ2-4; a weak D match, TRBD2 (6 bases). Germline values: CDR1 SGHAT, CDR2 FQNNGV. The CDR3 loop spans 19 amino acids. The V gene lost 4 bases and the J gene lost 0 bases, with 22 bases spanning the gap. The CDR3 region has the DNA TGTGCCAGCAGCTCCAAAACCCTCCTCGGCGGGGTAGCCAAAAACATTCAGTACTTC. Its protein product is CASSSKTLLGGVAKNIQYF.